This T cell receptor beta chain came from a study of type 1 and type 2 diabetes patients. Study overall: Samples came from type 1 diabetic, type 2 diabetic or nondiabetic people, recruited in China. Magnetic bead positive selection isolated CD4+ or CD8+ T cells from PBMCs.

Comments on this clonotype: Its antigen is unknown.

V lost 4 bases to trimming and J lost 2 bases, with 13 bases between them. Per the germline V gene, CDR1 is SGHVS and CDR2 is FQNEAQ. The CDR3 is made up of 15 amino acids. Study-wide results and limits: Age and gender were not matched between study groups, possibly biasing interpretation.

The PCR template was genomic DNA. A primer set of 30 forward and 13 reverse primers amplified the CDR3. TCRdb processed the multiplex PCR reads anew with MiXCR; each CDR3 protein has one entry. Altogether some 250,000 distinct CDR3 sequences are present, around 47% being singletons, with the ten largest covering around 15%. V gene TRBV7-8 combines with J gene TRBJ2-3, with D possibly being TRBD2 (6 bases). The source material was peripheral blood mononuclear cells (PBMCs). The sequence came from a man between 18 and 29 years old with type 2 diabetes. CDR3: CASSSAGTHTDTQYF. In DNA form, the CDR3 reads TGTGCCAGCAGCTCGGCGGGGACCCACACAGATACGCAGTATTTT.